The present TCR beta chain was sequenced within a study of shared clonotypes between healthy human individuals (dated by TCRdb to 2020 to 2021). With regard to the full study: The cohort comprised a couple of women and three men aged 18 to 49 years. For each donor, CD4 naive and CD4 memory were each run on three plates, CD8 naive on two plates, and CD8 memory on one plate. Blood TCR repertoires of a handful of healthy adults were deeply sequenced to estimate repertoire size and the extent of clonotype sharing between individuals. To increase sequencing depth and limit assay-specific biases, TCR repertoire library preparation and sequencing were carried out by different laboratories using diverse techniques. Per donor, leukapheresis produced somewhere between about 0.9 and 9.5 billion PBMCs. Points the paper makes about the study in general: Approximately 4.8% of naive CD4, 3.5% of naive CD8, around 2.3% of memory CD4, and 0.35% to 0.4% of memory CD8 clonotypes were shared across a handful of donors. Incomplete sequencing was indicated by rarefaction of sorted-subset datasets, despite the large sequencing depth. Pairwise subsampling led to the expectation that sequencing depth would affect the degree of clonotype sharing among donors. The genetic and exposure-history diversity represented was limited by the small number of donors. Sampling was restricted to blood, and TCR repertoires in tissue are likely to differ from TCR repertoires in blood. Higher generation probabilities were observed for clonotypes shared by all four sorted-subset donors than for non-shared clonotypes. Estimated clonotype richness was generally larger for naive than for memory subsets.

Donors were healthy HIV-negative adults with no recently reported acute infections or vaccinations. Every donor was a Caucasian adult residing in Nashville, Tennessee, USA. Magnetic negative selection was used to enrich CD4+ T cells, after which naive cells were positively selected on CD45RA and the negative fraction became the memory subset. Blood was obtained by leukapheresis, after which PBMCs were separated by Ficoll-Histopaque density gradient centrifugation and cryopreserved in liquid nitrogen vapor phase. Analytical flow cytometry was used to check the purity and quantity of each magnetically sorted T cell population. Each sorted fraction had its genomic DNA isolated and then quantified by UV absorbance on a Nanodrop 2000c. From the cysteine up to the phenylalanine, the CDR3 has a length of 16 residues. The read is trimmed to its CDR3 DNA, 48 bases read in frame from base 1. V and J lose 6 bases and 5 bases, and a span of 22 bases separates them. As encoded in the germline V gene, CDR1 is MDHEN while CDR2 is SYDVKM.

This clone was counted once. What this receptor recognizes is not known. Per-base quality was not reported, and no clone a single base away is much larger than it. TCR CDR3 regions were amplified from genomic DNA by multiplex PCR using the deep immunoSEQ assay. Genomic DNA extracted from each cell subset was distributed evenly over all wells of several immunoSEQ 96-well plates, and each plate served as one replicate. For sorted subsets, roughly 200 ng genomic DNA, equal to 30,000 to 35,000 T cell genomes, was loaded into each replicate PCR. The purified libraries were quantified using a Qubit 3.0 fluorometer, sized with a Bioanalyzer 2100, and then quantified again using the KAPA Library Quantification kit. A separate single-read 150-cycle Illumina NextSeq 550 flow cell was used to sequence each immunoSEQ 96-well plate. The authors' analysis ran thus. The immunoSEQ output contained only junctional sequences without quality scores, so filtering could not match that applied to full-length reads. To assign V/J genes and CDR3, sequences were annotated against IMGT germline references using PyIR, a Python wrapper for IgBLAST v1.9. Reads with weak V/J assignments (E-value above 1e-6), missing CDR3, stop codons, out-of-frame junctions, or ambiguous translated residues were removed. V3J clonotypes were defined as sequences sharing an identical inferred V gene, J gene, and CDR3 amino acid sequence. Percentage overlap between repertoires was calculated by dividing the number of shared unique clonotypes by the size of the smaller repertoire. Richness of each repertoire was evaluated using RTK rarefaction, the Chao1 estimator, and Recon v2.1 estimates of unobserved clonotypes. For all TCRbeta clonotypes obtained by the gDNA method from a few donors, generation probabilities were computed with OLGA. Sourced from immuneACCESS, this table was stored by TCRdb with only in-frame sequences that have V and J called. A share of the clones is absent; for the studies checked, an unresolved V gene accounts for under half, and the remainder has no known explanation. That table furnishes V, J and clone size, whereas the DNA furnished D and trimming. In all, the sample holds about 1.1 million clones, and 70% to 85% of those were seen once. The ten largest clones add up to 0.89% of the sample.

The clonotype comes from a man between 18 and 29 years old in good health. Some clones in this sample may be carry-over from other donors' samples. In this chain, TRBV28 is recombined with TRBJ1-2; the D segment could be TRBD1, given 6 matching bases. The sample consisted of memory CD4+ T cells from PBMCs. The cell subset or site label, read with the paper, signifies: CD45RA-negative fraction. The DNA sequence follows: TGTGCCAGCAGGGCCGAGGGGGGAGGATCCCAGTATGGCTACACCTTC. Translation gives CASRAEGGGSQYGYTF.